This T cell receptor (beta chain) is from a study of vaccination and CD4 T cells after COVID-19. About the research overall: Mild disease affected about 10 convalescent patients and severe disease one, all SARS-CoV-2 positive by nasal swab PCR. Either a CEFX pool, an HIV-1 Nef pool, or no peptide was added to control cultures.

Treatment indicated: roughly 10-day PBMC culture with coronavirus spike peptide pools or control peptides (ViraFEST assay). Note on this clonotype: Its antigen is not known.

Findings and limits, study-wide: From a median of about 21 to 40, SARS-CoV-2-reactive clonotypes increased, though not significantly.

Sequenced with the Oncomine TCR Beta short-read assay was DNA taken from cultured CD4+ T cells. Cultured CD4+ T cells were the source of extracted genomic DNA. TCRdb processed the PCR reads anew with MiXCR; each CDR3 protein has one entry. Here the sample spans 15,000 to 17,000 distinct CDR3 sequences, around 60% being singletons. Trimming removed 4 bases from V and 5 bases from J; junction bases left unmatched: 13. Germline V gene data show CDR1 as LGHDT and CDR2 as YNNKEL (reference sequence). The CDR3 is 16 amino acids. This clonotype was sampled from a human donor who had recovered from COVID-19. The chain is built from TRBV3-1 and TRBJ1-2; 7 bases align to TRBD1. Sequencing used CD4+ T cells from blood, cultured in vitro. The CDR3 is CASSPGQPGGVYGYTF. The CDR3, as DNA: TGTGCCAGCAGCCCGGGACAGCCGGGTGGCGTTTATGGCTACACCTTC. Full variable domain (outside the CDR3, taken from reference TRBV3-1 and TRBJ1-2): DTAVSQTPKYLVTQMGNDKSIKCEQNLGHDTMYWYKQDSKKFLKIMFSYNNKELIINETVPNRFSPKSPDKAHLNLHINSLELGDSAVYFCASSPGQPGGVYGYTFGSGTRLTVV.